This section outlines one T cell receptor beta chain sequence together with its context. Antigen: not known. A sort by CD45RO/CCR7/CD25/CD127/CD95/CD27 yielded CD4+ naive, central memory, regulatory and stem cell-like memory cells. These data belong to a study of beta chain features in type 1 diabetes. The wider study: When patients were set against healthy donors, age, gender and cell yields were similar.

Of the isolated RNA, all was reverse transcribed, and so the sequenced material was expressed TCRB transcripts. The repertoire was sequenced with immunoSEQ multiplex PCR; TCRdb's copy has only in-frame clones and lacks some. The table includes about 660,000 clones, 11% to 15% detected once. Study-level results: Significant though moderate, a shortening of TCRB CDR3s appeared in all four CD4+ subsets of Type 1 diabetes patients. Amplification by PCR could prefer shorter templates, with the same effect in patients and controls.

This CDR3 has 13 residues. CDR1 is PRHDT, CDR2 FYEKMQ, per germline (reference sequence). V lost 3 bases and J 7 bases, leaving 10 bases between the germline ends. V gene TRBV13 combines with J gene TRBJ1-5; possibly TRBD1 for D (6 bases). Sequenced material: naive CD4+ T cells from blood. This receptor was identified in a man in his late teens or twenties with type 1 diabetes. This CDR3 reads CASSFGRGQPQHF. Written as DNA, the CDR3 is TGTGCCAGCAGCTTCGGCAGGGGACAGCCCCAGCATTTT.